The 6 T cell receptor beta chains presented below share a single source sample, sequenced in a study of blood T cell repertoires in COVID-19 (dated by TCRdb to the early 2020s). Library method: the immunoSEQ multiplex PCR assay. TCRdb carries this immuneACCESS record with in-frame sequences only. Its versions omit some clonotypes, under half of them owing to an unresolved V gene in the studies checked, with the rest unexplained. The sample yields approximately 74,000 clones; more than 70% were counted once. Approximately 45% of the sample goes to the ten largest clones. Specimen: peripheral blood. The receptor source for this set is a human donor in a cohort sampled during active COVID-19.

The J gene is TRBJ2-3, the V gene TRBV9; 11 nucleotides match TRBD2. Trimming took 0 bases from V and 10 from J; bases not matched to a gene: 7. CDR1 and CDR2 (germline): SGDLS, YYNGEE. This CDR3 is built from 15 residues. In DNA form, the CDR3 reads TGTGCCAGCAGCGTAGAGGCTAGCGGGGGGTTGGCGCAGTATTTT. It translates to CASSVEASGGLAQYF.

CDR3 sequence (DNA): TGTGCCAGCAGCCAGGCGGGGGCCCCGTATTTT. Its translation: CASSQAGAPYF. This chain connects TRBV3-1 (or the pseudogene TRBV3-2) to TRBJ1-3, with D possibly TRBD1 on 6 matching bases. The ends were cut back, 3 bases at V and 16 bases at J, with 13 bases in the middle. This CDR3 is built from 11 residues. Germline CDR1 is LGHDT and CDR2 is YNNKEL (reference sequence).

The V call is TRBV2, the J call TRBJ2-3; D possibly corresponds to TRBD2 (5 bases). The germline V gene has CDR1 SNHLY and CDR2 FYNNEI. V lost 8 bases, J lost 4 bases, and 13 bases lay in between. This CDR3 contains 13 residues. This CDR3 reads CASLAARADTQYF. The CDR3 DNA follows: TGTGCCAGCCTCGCCGCGAGGGCAGATACGCAGTATTTT.

The J gene is TRBJ2-5, the V gene TRBV30, with 7 bases matching TRBD1. The J segment lost 4 bases and the V segment lost 0 bases, leaving 8 bases of the junction unmatched. Germline V gene lookup returns CDR1 GTSNPN and CDR2 SVGIG (reference sequence). The CDR3 runs to 15 residues. The CDR3 region is CAWSVRQGFGETQYF. The CDR3 nucleotides are TGTGCCTGGAGTGTACGACAGGGTTTTGGAGAGACCCAGTACTTC.

The chain couples TRBV10-3 to TRBJ2-7; the match to TRBD2 covers 8 bases. The CDR3 contains 13 residues. With 6 bases clipped from V and 2 bases from J, the junction kept 3 bases outside the gene matches. Germline values: CDR1 ENHRY, CDR2 SYGVKD. The CDR3 region has the DNA TGTGCCATCAGCCCGGGAGGGGCCTACGAGCAGTACTTC. Protein: CAISPGGAYEQYF.

This chain links TRBV2 with TRBJ2-1; no definite D call. The germline V gene has CDR1 SNHLY and CDR2 FYNNEI. This CDR3 contains 11 residues. Trimming left V 5 bases short and J 4 bases short, with 3 bases between. The CDR3 here is CASSPYNEQFF. Written as DNA, the CDR3 is TGTGCCAGCAGTCCGTACAATGAGCAGTTCTTC.